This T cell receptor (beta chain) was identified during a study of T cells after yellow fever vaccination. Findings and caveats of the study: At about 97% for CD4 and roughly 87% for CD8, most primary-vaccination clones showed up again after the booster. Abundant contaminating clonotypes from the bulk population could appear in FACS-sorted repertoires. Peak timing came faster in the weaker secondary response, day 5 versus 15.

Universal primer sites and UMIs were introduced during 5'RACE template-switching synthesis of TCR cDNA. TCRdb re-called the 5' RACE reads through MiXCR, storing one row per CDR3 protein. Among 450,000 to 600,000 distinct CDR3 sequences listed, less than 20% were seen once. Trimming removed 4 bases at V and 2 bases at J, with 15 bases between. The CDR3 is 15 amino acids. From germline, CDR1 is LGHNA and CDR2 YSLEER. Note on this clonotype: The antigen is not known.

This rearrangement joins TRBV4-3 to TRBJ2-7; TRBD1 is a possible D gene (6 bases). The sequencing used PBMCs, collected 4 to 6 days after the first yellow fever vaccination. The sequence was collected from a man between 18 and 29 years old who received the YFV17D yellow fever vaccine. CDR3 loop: CASSRLGTPPYEQYF. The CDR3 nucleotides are TGCGCCAGCAGCCGTCTAGGGACACCTCCCTACGAGCAGTACTTC.